Following are 31 T cell receptor beta chains from one sample sequenced in a study of T cells in women clearing cervical HPV infection. Here immunoSEQ multiplex PCR was the method, and the copy in TCRdb shows in-frame clones only, minus some. The table for this sample gives roughly 20,000 clones. Sequenced sample: blood buffy coat. These receptors came from a woman between 18 and 75 years old with a cervical HPV16 infection that either progressed to CIN3+ or cleared (not recorded which).

This clone shows up as medium-sized (0.01 to 0.1%) by frequency. The read terminates 3 residues ahead of where the CDR3 ends, so the germline J gene completes it. The chain is built from TRBV19 and TRBJ1-4; 8 bases match TRBD1. CDR3 length: 13 amino acids. Germline V gene lookup returns CDR1 LNHDA and CDR2 SQIVND (reference sequence). With V trimmed by 7 bases and J by 3 bases, 1 base remained unmatched. CDR3 loop: CASKGQANEKLFF. The DNA read from the CDR3 is TGTGCCAGTAAGGGACAGGCTAATGAAAAA.

Comment on this clone: The CDR3 end falls 3 residues outside the read, so it is completed with the germline J gene. The chain carries TRBV7-8 and TRBJ2-2; 12 bases match TRBD2. The CDR3 extends over 17 amino acids. The ends lost 5 bases at V and 6 bases at J; junction bases unmatched: 10. Germline V lookup: CDR1 SGHVS, CDR2 FQNEAQ. Partial CDR3 DNA: TGTGCCAGCAGCCCACTAGCGGGGGGCGGTGGCGCCGGGGAG. Its protein is CASSPLAGGGGAGE. The full CDR3 protein reads CASSPLAGGGGAGELFF. The full variable domain, rest sourced from reference TRBV7-8 and TRBJ2-2, is GAGVSQSPRYKVAKRGQDVALRCDPISGHVSLFWYQQALGQGPEFLTYFQNEAQLDKSGLPSDRFFAERPEGSVSTLKIQRTQQEDSAVYLCASSPLAGGGGAGELFFGEGSRLTVL.

The covered CDR3 bases are TGCAGTGCTAGATTCGGGGCGGGGGGGCCCACAGATACG. This codes for CSARFGAGGPTDT. From start to end, the CDR3 is CSARFGAGGPTDTQYF. The V gene is TRBV20-1, the J gene TRBJ2-3, with 9 positions matching TRBD2. The read stops 3 residues short of the end of the CDR3; the missing end is completed from the germline J gene. Germline V gene lookup returns CDR1 DFQATT and CDR2 SNEGSKA (reference sequence). V trimming: 2 bases; J trimming: 2 bases; junction bases outside the gene matches: 8. There are 16 residues in the CDR3.

A remark on this clone: The sequence runs out 3 residues before the end of the CDR3; the remainder is reconstructed from the germline J gene. This chain connects TRBV9 to TRBJ1-4, with 9 bases lining up with TRBD1. Germline V gives CDR1 SGDLS, CDR2 YYNGEE. This CDR3 region has 14 residues. The ends lost 3 bases at V and 10 bases at J; junction bases unmatched: 7. Here the CDR3 reads CASSEQGAYGKLFF. The covered CDR3 bases are TGTGCCAGCAGCGAACAGGGGGCGTATGGAAAA. The full variable domain, its missing parts supplied by reference TRBV9 and TRBJ1-4, is DSGVTQTPKHLITATGQRVTLRCSPRSGDLSVYWYQQSLDQGLQFLIQYYNGEERAKGNILERFSAQQFPDLHSELNLSSLELGDSALYFCASSEQGAYGKLFFGSGTQLSVL.

Of note for this clone: Read data end 3 residues before the CDR3 end; the end is taken from the germline J gene. V and J are TRBV20-1 and TRBJ2-5, with TRBD1 identical over 8 bases. The CDR3 contains 16 residues. Germline V CDR1 and CDR2: DFQATT, SNEGSKA (reference sequence). Germline trimming cut 0 bases from V and 5 bases from J; bases unmatched to any gene: 11. The chain's CDR3 is CSARDLGRQGKETQYF. Partial CDR3 DNA: TGCAGTGCTAGAGATCTAGGGCGACAGGGGAAGGAGACC.

To note about this clone: The CDR3 end lies 3 residues beyond the end of the read and is filled in from the germline J gene. The rearrangement links TRBV5-1 to TRBJ2-7, with 9 bases aligning to TRBD2. This CDR3 has 13 amino acids. CDR1 and CDR2 (germline): SGHRS, YFSETQ. J gave up 6 bases and V 5 bases, and 6 bases lay outside the gene matches. The part of the CDR3 DNA that was read is TGCGCCAGCAGTCTGGGGACTAGCCCCGAG. This encodes CASSLGTSPE. The CDR3 in its entirety is CASSLGTSPEQYF.

About this clone: The read ends 3 residues early relative to the CDR3; the germline J gene fills the gap. This rearrangement joins TRBV20-1 to TRBJ1-6; 9 nucleotides align to TRBD1. CDR1 is DFQATT and CDR2 is SNEGSKA in the germline V gene (reference sequence). The CDR3 has 15 residues. V shed 1 base, J shed 8 bases, and the junction held 6 bases outside the gene matches. The CDR3: CSARVQTGGHSPLHF. The CDR3 DNA, read in part, is TGCAGTGCTAGAGTCCAGACAGGGGGACATTCACCC.

The CDR3 DNA, read in part, is TGCGCCAGCAGCGCAGATCCTAACTATGGC. Protein: CASSADPNYG. The CDR3 in its entirety is CASSADPNYGYTF. The chain links TRBV5-1 to TRBJ1-2, with D uncertain. Coverage ceases 3 residues before the CDR3 finishes, and the germline J gene fills in the end. Looked up from germline, CDR1 is SGHRS and CDR2 is YFSETQ. Trimming removed 4 bases at V and 0 bases at J, with 7 bases between. This CDR3 has 13 residues.

As concerns this clone: The read terminates 3 residues ahead of where the CDR3 ends, so the germline J gene completes it. The V call is TRBV18, the J call TRBJ1-4; D gene uncertain. With 3 bases removed from V and 5 bases from J, the gap between germline ends came to 7 bases. The CDR3 sequence is 13 residues long. Germline V gene lookup returns CDR1 KGHSH and CDR2 LQKENI. Partial CDR3 DNA: TGTGCCAGCTCACCGTCGAGGAATGAAAAA. This translates into CASSPSRNEK. The full CDR3 protein reads CASSPSRNEKLFF.

Measured by frequency, this clone is medium-sized. CDR3 protein: CAISEQWTGLQKLFF. The CDR3 DNA, read in part, is TGTGCCATCAGTGAGCAGTGGACAGGGCTCCAGAAA. This sequence joins TRBV10-3 and TRBJ1-4; 8 bases are shared with TRBD1. With the read ending 3 residues before the CDR3 end, the germline J gene is used to fill in that end. The CDR3 has 15 residues. Germline values: CDR1 ENHRY, CDR2 SYGVKD.

Comment on this clone: Coverage ceases 3 residues before the CDR3 finishes, and the germline J gene fills in the end. The chain has TRBV20-1 and TRBJ1-2; possible D gene TRBD1, 5 bases. Germline CDR1 DFQATT, CDR2 SNEGSKA (reference sequence). CDR3 length: 13 residues. Trimming removed 1 base at V and 2 bases at J, with 8 bases between. The CDR3 reads CSARGTNNYGYTF. The DNA read from the CDR3 is TGCAGTGCTAGAGGGACAAACAACTATGGC.

A word on this clone: The CDR3 end is not reached by the read, which stops 3 residues before it; the germline J gene fills it in. This sequence joins TRBV6-2 or TRBV6-3 and TRBJ2-1; 11 bases are a match to TRBD2. The length of the CDR3 is 15 residues. Germline CDR1 is MNHEY and CDR2 is SVGEGT. V lost 6 bases, J lost 6 bases, and 7 bases stayed unmatched. The CDR3 loop is CASRRLAGGPNEQFF. The CDR3 bases that were read are TGTGCCAGCAGGCGGCTAGCGGGGGGACCCAATGAG.

As concerns this clone: The read terminates 3 residues before the CDR3 end, so the remaining end is supplied by the germline J gene. V usage is TRBV20-1 and J usage is TRBJ2-7; 9 positions match TRBD1. This CDR3 comprises 13 residues. Per the germline V gene, CDR1 is DFQATT and CDR2 is SNEGSKA (reference sequence). J gave up 5 bases and V 3 bases, and 5 bases lay outside the gene matches. Incomplete CDR3 DNA: TGCAGTGCTAGTAGACAGGGGGACAACGAG. Its protein is CSASRQGDNE. The CDR3, in full, reads CSASRQGDNEQYF.

The CDR3 DNA, read in part, is TGTGCCAGCTCACCACAGGGGACTGGAAACACC. It codes for CASSPQGTGNT. The full CDR3 protein is CASSPQGTGNTIYF. J is TRBJ1-3 and V is TRBV18; a possible D gene is TRBD1 (5 bases). The read falls 3 residues short of the CDR3 end, and the missing part is taken from the germline J gene. The CDR3 contains 14 residues. With 1 base removed from V and 2 bases from J, the gap between germline ends came to 6 bases. Looked up from germline, CDR1 is KGHSH and CDR2 is LQKENI.

As for this clone: The read terminates 3 residues ahead of where the CDR3 ends, so the germline J gene completes it. The chain joins TRBV10-3 to TRBJ2-3; 15 positions agree with TRBD2. V shed 4 bases and J 0 bases; nucleotides not matched to a gene: 8. Germline V gene sequence: CDR1 ENHRY, CDR2 SYGVKD. CDR3 length: 19 residues. Partial CDR3 DNA: TGTGCCATCAGTGCTCCGGGACTAGCGGGGGGACCCAGCACAGATACG. Protein: CAISAPGLAGGPSTDT. The full CDR3 protein reads CAISAPGLAGGPSTDTQYF.

CDR3 DNA, as far as it was read: TGCAGTGCTAGCGGGGGTGTTGAGGACGAG. Its protein product is CSASGGVEDE. The CDR3 reads in full as CSASGGVEDEQYF. V usage is TRBV20-1 and J usage is TRBJ2-7; a weak D match, TRBD2 (6 bases). The read ends 3 residues early relative to the CDR3; the germline J gene fills the gap. Germline lookup yields CDR1 DFQATT and CDR2 SNEGSKA (reference sequence). The CDR3 runs to 13 residues. Trimming took 3 bases from V and 5 from J, leaving 14 bases between them.

Concerning this clone itself: The read ends 3 residues shy of where the CDR3 ends; the end is completed using the germline J gene. The chain recombines TRBV5-1 with TRBJ2-7; 8 bases are a match to TRBD1. Germline V lookup: CDR1 SGHRS, CDR2 YFSETQ. The CDR3 contains 14 residues. Trimming removed 4 bases from V and 3 bases from J; junction bases left unmatched: 6. Incomplete CDR3 DNA: TGCGCCAGCAGCATCCGGACAGGGTACTACGAG. This encodes CASSIRTGYYE. The entire CDR3 sequence reads CASSIRTGYYEQYF.

Points on this clone: The CDR3 extends 3 residues past the end of the read, so its final part is completed from the germline J gene. The chain recombines TRBV20-1 with TRBJ1-1; maybe TRBD1 (6 bases). V was shortened by 3 bases and J by 1 base, with 9 bases between the two germline ends. The CDR3 covers 13 residues. Germline values: CDR1 DFQATT, CDR2 SNEGSKA (reference sequence). The CDR3 spells CSASRDTNTEAFF. Partial CDR3 DNA: TGCAGTGCTAGCCGGGACACGAACACTGAA.

With respect to this clone: The read stops 3 residues short of the end of the CDR3; the missing end is completed from the germline J gene. The chain is built from TRBV4-1 and TRBJ1-4; D is possibly TRBD1 (5 bases). Germline values: CDR1 MGHRA, CDR2 YSYEKL. With 2 bases removed from V and 4 bases from J, the gap between germline ends came to 8 bases. The CDR3 has 14 residues. CDR3 residues: CASSQWQGNEKLFF. The sequenced CDR3 bases are TGCGCCAGCAGCCAATGGCAGGGTAATGAAAAA.

CDR3 bases read: TGCAGTGCTAGAGACAGGGTGAGCGAG. Translation gives CSARDRVSE. In full, the CDR3 reads CSARDRVSEQYF. V is TRBV20-1 and J is TRBJ2-7; the D gene is possibly TRBD1 (5 bases). The read falls 3 residues short of the CDR3 end, and the missing part is taken from the germline J gene. The CDR3 is 12 residues long. V lost 0 bases and J 6 bases, leaving 9 bases between the germline ends. The germline V gene encodes CDR1 DFQATT and CDR2 SNEGSKA (reference sequence).

A remark on this clone: The read ends 3 residues before the CDR3 terminus; that terminus is restored from the germline J gene. This chain links TRBV2 with TRBJ2-4, with 12 bases matching TRBD1. The CDR3 is made up of 14 amino acids. CDR1 and CDR2 (germline): SNHLY, FYNNEI. CDR3 sequence: CASSENGGQGAQYF. The covered CDR3 bases are TGTGCCAGCAGTGAAAACGGGGGACAGGGGGCT.

The DNA read from the CDR3 is TGTGCCAGCAGCTTGGACGGGGGCTACAATGAG. This translates into CASSLDGGYNE. In full, the CDR3 reads CASSLDGGYNEQFF. The rearrangement joins TRBV5-4 to TRBJ2-1; possible D gene TRBD2, 6 bases. The missing CDR3 end, 3 residues past where the read stops, is filled in from the germline J gene. Germline assignment: CDR1 SGHNT and CDR2 YYREEE (reference sequence). The CDR3 runs 14 residues. The germline V and J ends were trimmed by 0 bases and 3 bases, with 7 bases remaining between them. Using reference TRBV5-4 and TRBJ2-1 for the parts outside the CDR3, the full variable domain is ETGVTQSPTHLIKTRGQQVTLRCSSQSGHNTVSWYQQALGQGPQFIFQYYREEENGRGNFPPRFSGLQFPNYSSELNVNALELDDSALYLCASSLDGGYNEQFFGPGTRLTVL.

On this clone itself: The read is 3 residues too short to cover the CDR3 end, so that end is filled in from the germline J gene. V and J are TRBV7-2 and TRBJ2-3, with 9 bases that match TRBD2. Germline V CDR1 and CDR2: SGHTA, FQGNSA. The CDR3 runs 14 residues. The V and J ends lost 2 bases and 4 bases, in that order; junction bases with no gene match: 1. CDR3 region: CASSLIAGADTQYF. The covered CDR3 bases are TGTGCCAGCAGCTTAATAGCGGGGGCAGATACG.

For this clone: An end of the junction differs from the germline gene, which may be a read error. The read comes to an end 3 residues before the CDR3 does, leaving the germline J gene to fill in the end. V usage is TRBV4-2 and J usage is TRBJ1-2; D gene uncertain. The CDR3 loop spans 16 amino acids. The germline gives CDR1 LGHNA, CDR2 YNFKEQ. The CDR3 sequence is CASSQDPPPAVYGYTF. Partial CDR3 DNA: TGCGCCAGCAGCCAAGACCCCCCCCCGGCGGTCTATGGC.

Comment on this clone: With the read ending 3 residues before the CDR3 end, the germline J gene is used to fill in that end. The chain links TRBV13 to TRBJ2-7; 8 bases align to TRBD1. The V and J ends lost 2 bases and 3 bases, in that order; junction bases with no gene match: 9. Germline CDR1 is PRHDT and CDR2 is FYEKMQ (reference sequence). There are 16 residues in the CDR3. CDR3 region: CASSLRRTGWLYEQYF. The DNA read from the CDR3 is TGTGCCAGCAGCTTAAGAAGGACAGGGTGGCTCTACGAG.

Concerning this clone itself: Sequencing ends 3 residues short of the CDR3 end; the germline J gene provides the rest. The genes are TRBV20-1 and TRBJ1-6, with D maybe TRBD1 (5 bases). The CDR3 sequence is 13 residues long. The germline V gene has CDR1 DFQATT and CDR2 SNEGSKA (reference sequence). Trimming stripped 5 bases from V and 8 bases from J, with 13 bases between. The CDR3 bases that were read are TGCAGTGCTGCCGACAGTGACTATTCACCC. Protein sequence: CSAADSDYSP. The whole CDR3 protein is CSAADSDYSPLHF.

Measured by frequency, this clone is medium-sized. The read terminates 3 residues ahead of where the CDR3 ends, so the germline J gene completes it. The J gene is TRBJ2-3, the V gene TRBV5-1; D perhaps matches TRBD1 (6 bases). The CDR3 is made up of 15 amino acids. CDR1 and CDR2 (germline): SGHRS, YFSETQ. V was shortened by 3 bases and J by 6 bases, with 17 bases between the two germline ends. Incomplete CDR3 DNA: TGCGCCAGCAGCTCGTCAGGGGCCGAGTCCGATACG. This sequence encodes CASSSSGAESDT. The entire CDR3 reads CASSSSGAESDTQYF.

For this clone: The CDR3 extends 3 residues past the end of the read, so its final part is completed from the germline J gene. This chain links TRBV10-1 with TRBJ2-3; 8 positions match TRBD2. CDR3 length: 15 residues. Losses at the gene ends were 5 bases for V and 2 bases for J; bases not matched to a gene: 6. The V gene's germline CDR1 is WNHNN and CDR2 SYGVQD (reference sequence). The CDR3 DNA, read in part, is TGCGCCAGCAGTAACCTAGCGGGCCTCACAGATACG. Translation gives CASSNLAGLTDT. The whole CDR3 is CASSNLAGLTDTQYF.

Points on this clone: Sequencing ends 3 residues short of the CDR3 end; the germline J gene provides the rest. The chain links TRBV2 to TRBJ2-3, with D perhaps TRBD2 (6 bases). Trimming shortened V by 8 bases and J by 0 bases, and 12 bases separated the two germline ends. Germline CDR1 SNHLY, CDR2 FYNNEI. This CDR3 region has 14 residues. This CDR3 reads CASFGGVSTDTQYF. The sequenced part of the CDR3 DNA is TGTGCCAGCTTTGGCGGGGTTAGCACAGATACG.

Concerning this clone itself: The missing CDR3 end, 3 residues past where the read stops, is filled in from the germline J gene. The chain links TRBV2 to TRBJ2-1; 10 nucleotides match TRBD2. CDR1 is SNHLY, CDR2 FYNNEI, per germline. The CDR3 contains 17 residues. V gave up 6 bases and J gave up 0 bases; unmatched junction bases: 8. The covered CDR3 bases are TGTGCCAGCAGCGAGCGGGGGGGGATCAGCTCCTACAATGAG. As protein: CASSERGGISSYNE. The CDR3 in its entirety is CASSERGGISSYNEQFF.

About this clone: The read ends 3 residues early relative to the CDR3; the germline J gene fills the gap. The chain links TRBV10-3 to TRBJ2-3; 11 nucleotides line up with TRBD2. Looked up from germline, CDR1 is ENHRY and CDR2 is SYGVKD. V lost 0 bases and J lost 4; bases outside the gene matches: 6. The CDR3 consists of 17 residues. CDR3 DNA (partial): TGTGCCATCAGTGAGTCCCTTGGTAGCGGGGGGGCAGATACG. It translates to CAISESLGSGGADT. The whole CDR3 sequence is CAISESLGSGGADTQYF.